The clone carrying this TCR beta chain was seen a handful of times. Its antigen is currently unknown. The data originate from a study of neoadjuvant anti-PD-1 for oral cavity cancer. Study overall: Around day 43, patients without progression received a fourth nivolumab dose before surgery.

Some clones are missing from TCRdb's copy, which holds only in-frame ones; the method was immunoSEQ multiplex PCR. The data contain more than 12,000 clones, about 37% of them singletons. General study results and limits: Greater tumor shrinkage accompanied bigger post-treatment sizes of preexisting clones. Each response group had just a few patients in TCR analyses.

Documented time point: after neoadjuvant nivolumab, at surgical resection. Patients had HPV-negative, locally advanced oral cavity squamous cell carcinoma. The CDR3 totals 14 residues. Trimming took 3 bases from V and 2 from J, leaving 13 bases between them. CDR1 SQVTM and CDR2 ANQGSEA come from the germline V gene. The chain links TRBV29-1 to TRBJ1-2; TRBD1 might be the D (6 bases). The receptor comes from a person between 40 and 85 years old with oral cavity squamous cell carcinoma. The material was tumor tissue, obtained after nivolumab (anti-PD-1) treatment. The CDR3 DNA sequence: TGCAGCGTTGAGGCACAGGGACGCAACTATGGCTACACCTTC. Translated: CSVEAQGRNYGYTF.